The subject of this entry is one TCR beta chain. There is no known antigen for this receptor. Base quality data are lacking; no much larger clone is found one base away. The data were taken from a study of T cell repertoires in aging, cancer and after chemotherapy (dated by TCRdb to between 2018 and 2020). Looking at the study overall: Donors spanned six age groups from 30 or younger to 70 or older, with at least three individuals per group. TCR repertoires from healthy donor controls were recorded over periods of several months to years and showed clear clonal overlap between repeated samplings. Roughly 9.6 million TCR reads were contained in the full dataset. To look at immunoaging and at how T cells reconstitute after chemotherapy, the study profiled TCR beta repertoires in peripheral blood from both healthy donors and cancer patients. A cohort of more than 200 cancer patients (approximately 90 with hematological and 124 with solid cancers) was assembled, and approximately 99 healthy donors were included as a reference group. Study-wide findings and limitations: In both cancer cohorts, the median generation probability rose over the chemotherapy interval, which suggests that the repertoire was reconstituted through rebound thymic output. In healthy donors, the drop in TCR diversity with age came mainly from a loss of richness, whereas in cancer patients a loss of evenness also played a part. Untreated patients with hematological or solid cancers showed significantly lower blood TCR diversity and higher clonality than age-matched healthy donors. It was noted by the authors that conclusions about immunological memory after chemotherapy cannot be drawn from the repertoire data.

Measured from the cysteine to the phenylalanine, the CDR3 is 17 residues long. The sequence is cut down to CDR3 DNA, 51 bases in frame from base 1. Ends trimmed: V by 0 bases, J by 0 bases; bases unmatched to a gene: 3. Based on the germline V gene (reference sequence), the CDR1 and CDR2 sequences are SGHNT and YYREEE. Using a mixed TRB-A/B primer pool, multiplex touch-down PCR amplified rearranged TRB sequences covering the V, D and J segments. Illumina adapters and sample indices were attached to the amplicons through two consecutive PCR reactions run with Phusion HS II polymerase. After gel purification with the NucleoSpin Gel and PCR Clean-up kit, the amplicons were checked using Qubit and an Agilent 2100 Bioanalyzer. The libraries were sequenced on an Illumina MiSeq with 600-cycle, single-indexed, paired-end runs. For the original study's pipeline: MiXCR versions 2.12 and 3.0.5 were used to process TRB sequences. Each unique CDR3 nucleotide sequence was treated as one clone, and only productive sequences with two or more reads were kept. The repertoire metrics were Shannon diversity, evenness, clonality (defined as one minus evenness), and alpha-parameterized diversity profiles covering alpha 0 to 5. The IGoR algorithm was used to compute generation probabilities of clones in paired pre- and post-chemotherapy samples. TCRdb ran its own pipeline on the public reads, namely fastp trimming at Q25 and MiXCR clone calling, and kept in-frame beta chains. Identical CDR3 protein sequences are pooled into one entry, listed with their most common genes and DNA. These V and J calls originate from TCRdb's pipeline instead of the authors' own analysis. Counted in this sample were roughly 10,000 distinct CDR3 sequences; about 24% of them appeared once. About 2.1% of the sample is held by the ten biggest clonotypes.

TCR beta rearrangements were amplified from genomic DNA extracted from peripheral blood rather than from sorted cells or RNA. The V and J genes are TRBV5-4 and TRBJ2-6; 7 middle bases align to TRBD1. Sequenced material: blood. This sequence originates from a human donor in good health. The sequenced DNA: TGTGCCAGCAGCTTGGAGGGACAGTTCTCTGGGGCCAACGTCCTGACTTTC. This encodes CASSLEGQFSGANVLTF.